Below, 9 T cell receptor beta chains from the same sample are listed, as sequenced in a study of long-term antiretroviral therapy in people with HIV. Survey-level resolution applied to immunoSEQ assay v3.0. Assay used: immunoSEQ multiplex PCR; TCRdb lists only in-frame clones, some missing. The sample consists of more than 15,000 clones, about three quarters of them appearing once. Sequenced material: unsorted PBMCs, taken at the start of antiretroviral therapy, before treatment. The receptors originated from a woman between 40 and 50 years old with HIV.

The rearrangement links TRBV27 to TRBJ1-1; maybe TRBD1 (6 bases). Germline V CDR1 and CDR2: MNHEY, SMNVEV (reference sequence). V was cut by 5 bases and J by 1 base, with 11 bases left in between. The CDR3 sequence is 14 residues long. Here the CDR3 reads CASSGQRRNTEAFF. CDR3 bases: TGTGCCAGCAGTGGACAGCGCAGGAACACTGAAGCTTTCTTT.

This chain uses TRBV19 with TRBJ2-1; 10 positions agree with TRBD2. CDR3 length equals 14 residues. The germline CDR1 and CDR2 sequences are LNHDA and SQIVND (reference sequence). Trimming cost V 6 bases and J 3 bases; bases outside gene matches: 2. CDR3 coding DNA: TGTGCCAGTAGCAGCGGGGGGGACTACAATGAGCAGTTCTTC. It codes for CASSSGGDYNEQFF.

This chain links TRBV30 with TRBJ1-2; D gene unclear. Germline values: CDR1 GTSNPN, CDR2 SVGIG (reference sequence). The germline V and J ends were trimmed by 0 bases and 1 base, with 12 bases remaining between them. The CDR3 spans 15 residues. The CDR3 reads CAWSVQGLINYGYTF. In nucleotides, the CDR3 is TGTGCCTGGAGTGTACAAGGCCTCATTAACTATGGCTACACCTTC.

The chain combines TRBV6-6 with TRBJ1-1; unclear D gene. The length of the CDR3 is 13 residues. Germline assignment: CDR1 MNHNY and CDR2 SVGAGI (reference sequence). V was clipped by 2 bases and J by 6 bases, with 10 bases between them. For the CDR3, the DNA is TGTGCCAGCAGTTACGCGGGGAGAGCTGAAGCTTTCTTT. As protein: CASSYAGRAEAFF.

J is TRBJ1-2 and V is TRBV6-5; weak D call: TRBD1 (5 bases). This CDR3 spans 14 amino acids. Germline lookup yields CDR1 MNHEY and CDR2 SVGAGI. V was trimmed by 6 bases and J by 7 bases, leaving 18 bases between them. The CDR3 DNA is TGTGCCAGCAGCCCATCCGGGACCCTCGGTGGCTACACCTTC. Translation: CASSPSGTLGGYTF.

This clone is deemed medium-sized (0.01 to 0.1%). The chain recombines TRBV7-7 with TRBJ1-1; D is unresolved. The CDR3 runs 15 residues. From germline, CDR1 is SSHAT and CDR2 FNYEAQ (reference sequence). The ends were cut back, 5 bases at V and 0 bases at J, with 13 bases in the middle. CDR3 residues: CASSAYGQMNTEAFF. DNA for the CDR3: TGTGCCAGCAGCGCTTACGGTCAGATGAACACTGAAGCTTTCTTT.

The V call is TRBV29-1, the J call TRBJ1-1; no reliable D call. CDR1 is SQVTM and CDR2 is ANQGSEA in the germline V gene. CDR3 length: 11 amino acids. This CDR3 reads CRGDVDTEAFF. In DNA form, the CDR3 reads TGCAGGGGCGATGTTGACACTGAAGCTTTCTTT. Drawing the rest from reference TRBV29-1 and TRBJ1-1, the complete variable domain is SAVISQKPSRDICQRGTSLTIQCQVDSQVTMMFWYRQQPGQSLTLIATANQGSEATYESGFVIDKFPISRPNLTFSTLTVSNMSPEDSSIYLCRGDVDTEAFFGQGTRLTVV.

This sequence joins TRBV7-9 and TRBJ2-7, with 8 bases fitting TRBD2. The germline V gene has CDR1 SEHNR and CDR2 FQNEAQ (reference sequence). CDR3 length equals 15 residues. V shed 1 base, J shed 6 bases, and the junction held 8 bases outside the gene matches. The CDR3 DNA is TGTGCCAGCAGCTTAGGGTCAGGCGGGGGGAGCGAGCAGTACTTC. The encoded protein is CASSLGSGGGSEQYF.

The V gene is TRBV4-3, the J gene TRBJ1-4; 7 nucleotides match TRBD1. CDR3 length equals 16 residues. J lost 5 bases, V lost 4 bases, and 10 bases had no gene match. Germline loops: CDR1 LGHNA, CDR2 YSLEER. CDR3 nucleotide sequence: TGCGCCAGCAGCCCTTCGACCGGGACAGCCAATGAAAAACTGTTTTTT. It codes for CASSPSTGTANEKLFF.